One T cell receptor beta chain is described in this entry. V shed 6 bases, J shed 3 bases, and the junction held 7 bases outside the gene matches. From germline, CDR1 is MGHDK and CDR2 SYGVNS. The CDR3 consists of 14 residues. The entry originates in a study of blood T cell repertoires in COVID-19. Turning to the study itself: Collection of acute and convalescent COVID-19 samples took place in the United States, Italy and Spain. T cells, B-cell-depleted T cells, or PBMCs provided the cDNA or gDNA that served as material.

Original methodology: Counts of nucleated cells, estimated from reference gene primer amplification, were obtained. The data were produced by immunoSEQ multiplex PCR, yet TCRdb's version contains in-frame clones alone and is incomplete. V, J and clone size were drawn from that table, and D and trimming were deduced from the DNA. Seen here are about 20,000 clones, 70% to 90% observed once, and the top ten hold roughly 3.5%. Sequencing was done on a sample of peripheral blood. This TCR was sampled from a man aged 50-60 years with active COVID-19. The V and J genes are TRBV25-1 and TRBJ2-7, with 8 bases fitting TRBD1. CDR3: CASSPGTGNYEQYF. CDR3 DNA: TGTGCCAGCAGCCCCGGGACAGGCAACTACGAGCAGTACTTC.